This T cell receptor beta chain was sequenced for a study of cytomegalovirus exposure and HLA in healthy donors (dated by TCRdb to about 2017). In the study overall: An earlier analysis of about 530 of the donors reported approximately 260 Gb of sequence data and 100 million to 120 million unique TCR beta sequences obtained from about 180 million T cells. The aim of the study was to test whether cataloging public T cell receptors could identify signatures of past pathogen exposure. In addition to the first cohort of several hundred subjects, a separate validation cohort of approximately 130 different subjects was used. Using immunosequencing, the study profiled T cell repertoires from around 670 subjects and related those repertoires to cytomegalovirus serostatus. Donor age, sex, ethnicity and CMV serostatus were collected together with the repertoire data. Typing coverage varied by locus: 629-630 donors for A, B, C, DRB1 and DQB1; some 520 for DQA1; 606 for DPA1; approximately 490 for DPB1. Rather than drawing on any new phenotypic data, the later analysis identified candidate immune exposures from TCR beta sequences and the way those sequences occurred across donors. To predict cytomegalovirus infection status, the study combined high-throughput TCR immunosequencing, statistical association of individual TCRs with disease status, and machine learning. Of the roughly 410 genotyped donors, 80% to 90% were placed in the genetic ancestry cluster associated with self-reported Caucasian donors. HLA typing covered class I and class II loci at four-digit resolution. An early release covering roughly 640 HLA-typed donors comprised 250 to 350 gigabases of sequencing data and approximately 80 million unique TCR sequences. To decide whether each TCR beta V gene segment behaved as functional or pseudogenic, an earlier analysis of approximately 620 of the donors relied on high-throughput TCR beta sequencing. Every discovery cohort repertoire had been produced on one sequencing platform. To study patterns of TCR occurrence, a later analysis re-analyzed previously published TCR beta repertoires from 700 or so donors and added high-resolution HLA genotyping. Among under 450 genotyped donors of the cohort, an average of about 240,000 unique TCR beta nucleotide sequences were sequenced per donor, 15% to 20% of them non-productive. Genome-wide SNP genotypes for about three fifths of the 666 donors were used in a later genetic analysis, which treated that subset as a discovery cohort. Several DR-DQ haplotypes were treated as single units for association and clustering because of strong linkage in the cohort.

Library preparation used the immunoSEQ multiplex PCR assay. The multiplex PCR relied on a mix of 60 forward primers for TCR Vbeta segments and 13 reverse primers for TCR Jbeta segments. A multiplex PCR assay on genomic DNA amplified the CDR3 region of rearranged TCR beta genes. The amplified TCR beta libraries were sequenced on the Illumina HiSeq System as 87-base-pair reads. The study's own analysis went as follows. A later analysis tallied tens of millions of unique TCR beta chains across the 700 or so repertoires, and about 12 million of those chains were shared by two or more donors. Raw reads were error-corrected and collapsed into unique sequences with a nearest-neighbor algorithm that merged closely related sequences to remove PCR and sequencing errors. V, D and J gene segments were assigned by aligning CDR3 sequences to IMGT reference sequences. For a sequence to be retained, at least a six-nucleotide match to both a V gene segment and a J gene segment was required. A rearrangement counted as productive if the CDR3 had no stop codons and remained in frame with V and J, and every other rearrangement counted as non-productive. CDR3 was defined according to IMGT convention as the region running from the second conserved V-encoded cysteine to the conserved J-encoded phenylalanine. The earlier analysis of some 550 of the donors excluded any sequence lacking an unambiguous match to a single V gene segment. In an earlier analysis of approximately 500 of the donors, a V segment was called functional when productive rearrangements were above 56.7%, and segregating when the standard deviation between donors exceeded 5%. A statistical classification framework was built to diagnose cytomegalovirus status from the catalog of TCR beta chain sequences. A later analysis assigned V and J genes by comparing TCR nucleotide sequences with IMGT/GENE-DB human TR gene sequences. A later analysis assigned CDR3 sequences and most-parsimonious VDJ recombination scenarios with the TCRdist pipeline. A later analysis defined each TCR beta chain by its CDR3 amino acid sequence plus V-gene family, and excluded reads lacking a unique V-gene family. A later analysis removed 550 to 650 highly shared, low-generation-probability nucleotide sequences to deal with suspected cross-contamination and a sequencing artifact. For each public chain, a later analysis derived a clonal expansion index from normalized ranks of inferred template counts within each repertoire. Generation probabilities in a later analysis came from a VDJ recombination model fitted to out-of-frame rearrangements, and those results were checked against IGoR. In a later analysis, TCR-TCR, TCR-HLA and TCR-CMV co-occurrence was scored with hypergeometric tests, and a repertoire-size bias correction was applied to TCR pairs. In a later analysis, false discovery rates were estimated by permuting HLA or CMV assignments 20 times. In a later analysis, co-occurring TCRs were grouped with DBSCAN, and TCRdist sequence similarity was added when clustering was performed within HLA-allele-positive subsets. Repertoires with fewer than 30,000 or more than 120,000 public chains, plus five repertoires with anomalous nucleotide sharing, were excluded from co-occurrence clustering. TCRdb stores this immuneACCESS table with in-frame sequences only. Part of the clones is absent; in the studies checked, under half of the shortfall reflects unresolved V genes, and no reason is known for the rest. The V and J calls and clone size come from that table; D and trimming were worked out from the DNA. The sample has about 160,000 clones on record, about 72% of them singletons. The ten top clones hold about 1.5% of the sample.

Trimming takes 1 base from V and 5 bases from J, and the germline ends sit 8 bases apart. Per the germline V gene, SGHAT is the CDR1 and FQNNGV is the CDR2. The CDR3 contains 13 residues, cysteine and phenylalanine counted. The entry retains the CDR3 DNA only, 39 bases that are in frame from base 1. Study-level results and caveats: A cluster of highly shared sequence variants was judged likely to represent a technical artifact of the sequencing pipeline. In vitro tests confirmed that a few of the cytomegalovirus-associated TCR beta chains recognize cytomegalovirus antigens. Broadly in line with IMGT annotations, most TCR beta V segments showed up in productive rearrangements about 87% or about 30% of the time in an earlier analysis of a few hundred of the donors. According to a later genetic analysis, donors in an Asian-associated ancestry cluster had fewer N-insertions in productive TCRs than the approximately 670-donor mean. The only immune exposure information available for the cohort was CMV serostatus. In a later analysis, the rate of TCR association differed among HLA loci, with DRB1 alleles having the most associated TCRs and HLA-C alleles having the fewest. Most TCR sequences were seen in very few donors, while some public TCRs were found in many individuals. According to a later analysis, parvovirus B19, influenza, CMV and Epstein-Barr virus appeared linked to several top co-occurrence clusters. The earlier analysis of 587 of the donors excluded some 15 rarely observed V segments, including chromosome 9 orphons, because counts were too low. In both the original and validation cohorts, the classifier was reported to diagnose cytomegalovirus status with high specificity and sensitivity. In a later genetic analysis, a missense DCLRE1C variant was associated with V-gene and J-gene trimming of TCR beta chains, and the association was replicated in an independent cohort. A further reported finding was that TCR beta sequences accurately predicted the HLA-A and HLA-B alleles for most subjects in the first cohort. A later analysis found that most CMV-associated TCR beta chains appeared HLA-restricted, with HLA associations seemingly driven largely by CMV exposure. Presence/absence analyses assumed roughly uniform sequencing depth across donors, an assumption that may not hold. This cohort had only TCR beta chains sequenced, and the lack of alpha or paired-chain data limited which features could be detected. Strong co-occurrence of HLA alleles, especially DR and DQ, made assigning TCR associations to individual alleles difficult. It was suggested by the authors that the approach could potentially be generalized to other disease states and immunological phenotypes. Specific HLA alleles were associated with 15,000 to 20,000 TCR beta sequences at a false discovery rate of 0.05 in a later analysis. In a later analysis, HLA-associated TCR beta chains were found to be more clonally expanded and to have lower generation probabilities than equally common non-associated chains. In the study, approximately 160 TCR beta chains were listed as associated with cytomegalovirus. The 87-base-pair reads could not distinguish some IMGT-functional V segments, including TRBV6-2 and TRBV6-3, so those segments were excluded. Linkage disequilibrium might explain the correlated functional status among segregating V segments, but an unknown experimental factor could not be excluded. Because some donors lacked HLA typing at each locus, the association tests relied only on the typed subset.

The cohort was made up of approximately 670 healthy bone marrow donors. Cohort members were all nominally healthy when sampled, although unrecorded immune exposures were likely present. The donor tested CMV seronegative, placing the donor among the approximately 400 seronegative members of the cohort. A peripheral blood sample was collected from each donor, and TCR beta sequencing was performed on peripheral blood mononuclear cells. The Qiagen DNeasy Blood Extraction Kit was used to extract genomic DNA from the blood cell samples. Remarks on this clone: Its antigen specificity is not known. Base qualities are not recorded, but no much larger clone differs from it by a single base.

The sequenced sample was PBMCs. Recombination joined TRBV11-2 with TRBJ2-5, with a tentative D gene TRBD1 over 5 matching bases. This TCR was recovered from a male donor in good health and CMV-seronegative. The CDR3 in this case is CASSLGKGETQYF. The DNA sequence follows: TGTGCCAGCAGCTTAGGGAAGGGGGAGACCCAGTACTTC.